Shown below are 27 T cell receptor beta chains from a single sample sequenced in a study of blood T cell repertoires in COVID-19. Produced via immunoSEQ multiplex PCR; TCRdb's table is partial and in-frame only. The sample has some 120,000 clones; 79% are singletons. Sequencing input: peripheral blood. These receptors all stem from a man in his forties with active or convalescent COVID-19.

This chain links TRBV6-2 or TRBV6-3 with TRBJ1-1; D call uncertain. The V and J ends lost 7 bases and 10 bases respectively, with 13 bases between them. From germline, CDR1 is MNHEY and CDR2 SVGEGT. The length of the CDR3 is 11 residues. The CDR3: CASTPGDVAFF. The CDR3 DNA reads TGTGCCAGCACCCCCGGAGATGTAGCTTTCTTT.

A single count supports this clone. The chain joins TRBV6-5 to TRBJ1-4; 7 bases fit TRBD1. The trim removed 2 bases at V and 7 bases at J, leaving 7 bases unmatched. Per germline, CDR1 MNHEY and CDR2 SVGAGI. CDR3 length: 15 residues. This CDR3 reads CASSYGQAGGEKLFF. CDR3 nucleotides: TGTGCCAGCAGTTACGGACAGGCAGGGGGTGAAAAACTGTTTTTT.

The chain recombines TRBV3-1 (or the pseudogene TRBV3-2) with TRBJ2-5; weak D call: TRBD2 (5 bases). Trimming stripped 2 bases from V and 6 bases from J, with 7 bases between. The CDR3 has 12 residues. Germline lookup yields CDR1 LGHDT and CDR2 YNNKEL (reference sequence). Written as DNA, the CDR3 is TGTGCCAGCAGCCAAAGCGGTCAGACCCAGTACTTC. Translation gives CASSQSGQTQYF.

This chain uses TRBV4-1 with TRBJ2-3; TRBD2 agrees at 9 bases. The germline V gene has CDR1 MGHRA and CDR2 YSYEKL. The CDR3 length is 18 residues. The trim removed 1 base at V and 0 bases at J, leaving 8 bases unmatched. The CDR3, as DNA: TGCGCCAGCAGCCAAGTGGGGGCTAGCGGGACCAGCACAGATACGCAGTATTTT. This encodes CASSQVGASGTSTDTQYF.

V gene TRBV18 combines with J gene TRBJ2-7, with 9 bases fitting TRBD1. V gave up 6 bases and J gave up 3 bases; unmatched junction bases: 3. Germline lookup yields CDR1 KGHSH and CDR2 LQKENI. This CDR3 has 13 residues. CDR3 in DNA: TGTGCCAGCTCCCGGGGACAGGGCTACGAGCAGTACTTC. This codes for CASSRGQGYEQYF.

The chain employs TRBV3-1 (or the pseudogene TRBV3-2) and TRBJ1-3; D not certain. Germline V CDR1 and CDR2: LGHDT, YNNKEL (reference sequence). V was pared by 7 bases and J by 3 bases, with 7 bases between. The CDR3 sequence is 12 residues long. The CDR3: CASTDFGNTIYF. The CDR3 DNA follows: TGTGCCAGCACAGATTTTGGAAACACCATATATTTT.

The chain joins TRBV7-9 to TRBJ1-6; 10 bases are shared with TRBD1. The germline V gene encodes CDR1 SEHNR and CDR2 FQNEAQ (reference sequence). V dropped 5 bases and J dropped 10; count of bases not matched to a gene: 5. CDR3 length: 14 residues. This CDR3 is CASSLGQGKSPLHF. CDR3 DNA sequence: TGTGCCAGCAGCCTGGGACAGGGGAAATCACCCCTCCACTTT. The full variable domain, its missing parts supplied by reference TRBV7-9 and TRBJ1-6, is DTGVSQNPRHKITKRGQNVTFRCDPISEHNRLYWYRQTLGQGPEFLTYFQNEAQLEKSRLLSDRFSAERPKGSFSTLEIQRTEQGDSAMYLCASSLGQGKSPLHFGNGTRLTVT.

The V gene is TRBV28, the J gene TRBJ1-2; D is perhaps TRBD1 (6 bases). The CDR3 loop spans 13 amino acids. The germline V gene encodes CDR1 MDHEN and CDR2 SYDVKM. V was pared by 5 bases and J by 2 bases, with 9 bases between. CDR3 sequence reads: CASSPQGNYGYTF. CDR3 nucleotide sequence: TGTGCCAGCAGTCCCCAGGGGAACTATGGCTACACCTTC.

The table lists this clone with a count of one. J is TRBJ2-7 and V is TRBV7-2; the match to TRBD2 covers 11 bases. Per the germline V gene, CDR1 is SGHTA and CDR2 is FQGNSA. Trimming at V came to 4 bases and at J to 6 bases, leaving 11 bases not matched to a gene. The CDR3 contains 16 residues. CDR3 sequence (DNA): TGTGCCAGCAGCTCATCGCCTACTAGCGGGGGCTTCGAGCAGTACTTC. Translated: CASSSSPTSGGFEQYF.

This clone was picked up one time. The chain employs TRBV7-2 and TRBJ2-7, with D possibly TRBD2 on 6 matching bases. This CDR3 has 13 amino acids. V was pared by 6 bases and J by 3 bases, with 12 bases between. Germline V CDR1 and CDR2: SGHTA, FQGNSA. The CDR3 here is CASRGGLHYEQYF. CDR3 sequence (DNA): TGTGCCAGCAGGGGGGGACTCCACTACGAGCAGTACTTC.

The chain is built from TRBV5-6 and TRBJ2-1, with 9 positions matching TRBD2. This CDR3 contains 17 residues. Unmatched junction bases numbered 11, after V lost 0 bases and J lost 7 bases. Germline CDR1 reads SGHDT; CDR2 reads YYEEEE. The CDR3 is CASSLARLAGGLNEQFF. DNA of the CDR3: TGTGCCAGCAGCTTGGCCAGGCTGGCGGGGGGGCTTAATGAGCAGTTCTTC.

The rearrangement joins TRBV6-5 to TRBJ2-7, with 10 bases aligning to TRBD1. With 0 bases clipped from V and 3 bases from J, the junction kept 5 bases outside the gene matches. The germline V gene encodes CDR1 MNHEY and CDR2 SVGAGI. CDR3 length: 16 amino acids. CDR3 in DNA: TGTGCCAGCAGTTACTCCGCCGGGACAGGGGTCTACGAGCAGTACTTC. The encoded protein is CASSYSAGTGVYEQYF.

The chain couples TRBV3-1 (or the pseudogene TRBV3-2) to TRBJ2-1; 9 nucleotides line up with TRBD2. Germline CDR1 and CDR2: LGHDT and YNNKEL (reference sequence). This CDR3 is 14 amino acids long. The V segment lost 3 bases and the J segment 5 bases; nucleotides outside the gene matches: 2. CDR3 nucleotide sequence: TGTGCCAGCAGCCATAGCGGGGGACACAATGAGCAGTTCTTC. Amino acid sequence: CASSHSGGHNEQFF.

This clone has only one observation. The chain couples TRBV25-1 to TRBJ2-1, with 7 positions matching TRBD1. V lost 3 bases and J lost 8; bases outside the gene matches: 10. Looked up from germline, CDR1 is MGHDK and CDR2 is SYGVNS. This CDR3 is 15 amino acids long. The CDR3 nucleotides read TGTGCCAGCAGTGACAGGGGGAACCTAGGCGATGAGCAGTTCTTC. Its protein is CASSDRGNLGDEQFF.

In this sample, this clone turned up a few times. This chain uses TRBV9 with TRBJ2-2; D unclear. The V end lost 2 bases, the J end lost 2 bases, and 7 bases lay between the germline ends. Germline V gene data show CDR1 as SGDLS and CDR2 as YYNGEE. The CDR3 contains 14 residues. Written as DNA, the CDR3 is TGTGCCAGCAGCGTCGACTTTAACACCGGGGAGCTGTTTTTT. Its translation: CASSVDFNTGELFF.

The rearrangement joins TRBV9 to TRBJ2-3; 8 bases agree with TRBD1. The V gene's germline CDR1 is SGDLS and CDR2 YYNGEE. CDR3 length: 17 residues. The ends lost 2 bases at V and 0 bases at J; junction bases unmatched: 8. The DNA of the CDR3 is TGTGCCAGCAGCGTCTTAACAGGGGGGTCTAGCACAGATACGCAGTATTTT. This codes for CASSVLTGGSSTDTQYF.

This chain joins TRBV5-1 and TRBJ2-3; D is possibly TRBD2 (5 bases). Germline CDR1 is SGHRS and CDR2 is YFSETQ. Trimming shortened V by 4 bases and J by 2 bases, and 8 bases separated the two germline ends. This CDR3 has 13 amino acids. CDR3 amino acids: CASSSGPTDTQYF. DNA of the CDR3: TGCGCCAGCAGCAGCGGACCCACAGATACGCAGTATTTT. The complete variable domain, with remaining parts taken from reference TRBV5-1 and TRBJ2-3, reads KAGVTQTPRYLIKTRGQQVTLSCSPISGHRSVSWYQQTPGQGLQFLFEYFSETQRNKGNFPGRFSGRQFSNSRSEMNVSTLELGDSALYLCASSSGPTDTQYFGPGTRLTVL.

The rearrangement links TRBV4-1 to TRBJ2-7; weak D call: TRBD2 (6 bases). Germline CDR1 and CDR2: MGHRA and YSYEKL. Trimming pared 0 bases from V and 6 bases from J, leaving 6 bases between. CDR3 size: 12 residues. The CDR3 here is CASSQEGGEQYF. Here the CDR3 DNA reads TGCGCCAGCAGCCAAGAGGGGGGCGAGCAGTACTTC.

The chain couples TRBV19 to TRBJ2-7, with D possibly matching TRBD2 (5 bases). The CDR3 has 12 amino acids. The germline V and J ends were trimmed by 7 bases and 7 bases, with 14 bases remaining between them. CDR1 LNHDA and CDR2 SQIVND come from the germline V gene (reference sequence). CDR3 coding DNA: TGTGCCAGTACCGGGGTAGTAGGGGAGCAGTACTTC. The encoded protein is CASTGVVGEQYF. The full variable domain, rest sourced from reference TRBV19 and TRBJ2-7, is DGGITQSPKYLFRKEGQNVTLSCEQNLNHDAMYWYRQDPGQGLRLIYYSQIVNDFQKGDIAEGYSVSREKKESFPLTVTSAQKNPTAFYLCASTGVVGEQYFGPGTRLTVT.

CDR3 DNA: TGTGCCAGCAGTGAGACTAGCGGGGGGCCCGATACGCAGTATTTT. Translating gives CASSETSGGPDTQYF. V is TRBV6-4 and J is TRBJ2-3, with 13 bases aligning to TRBD2. From germline, CDR1 is MRHNA and CDR2 SNTAGT. This CDR3 has 15 amino acids. Trimming at V came to 3 bases and at J to 6 bases, leaving 3 bases not matched to a gene.

The J gene is TRBJ2-3, the V gene TRBV10-3; a weak D match, TRBD1 (5 bases). This CDR3 contains 13 residues. Trimming took 6 bases from V and 4 from J, leaving 11 bases between them. Per the germline V gene, CDR1 is ENHRY and CDR2 is SYGVKD. The DNA for the CDR3 is TGTGCCATCAGGGGGCTTGCCCCAGATACGCAGTATTTT. It encodes CAIRGLAPDTQYF.

The chain has TRBV3-1 (or the pseudogene TRBV3-2) and TRBJ2-2; TRBD2 agrees at 8 bases. V gave up 7 bases and J gave up 1 base; unmatched junction bases: 2. This CDR3 is 14 amino acids long. Per the germline V gene, CDR1 is LGHDT and CDR2 is YNNKEL (reference sequence). The CDR3 nucleotides are TGTGCCAGCAAGAGCGGGGGGAACACCGGGGAGCTGTTTTTT. It is translated as CASKSGGNTGELFF.

V gene TRBV27 combines with J gene TRBJ1-2, with D possibly TRBD1 on 5 matching bases. The CDR3 has 13 residues. Germline assignment: CDR1 MNHEY and CDR2 SMNVEV (reference sequence). The V end was cut by 4 bases, the J end by 5 bases, with 11 bases between. The CDR3 region is CASSSLDRYGYTF. The CDR3 coding sequence is TGTGCCAGCAGTTCCTTAGACAGATATGGCTACACCTTC.

This clone was observed a single time. This chain connects TRBV6-5 to TRBJ2-7; 10 bases are shared with TRBD1. The J segment lost 0 bases and the V segment lost 11 bases, leaving 10 bases of the junction unmatched. The CDR3 has 15 amino acids. The germline V gene has CDR1 MNHEY and CDR2 SVGAGI. CDR3 sequence: CARDRGTPSSYEQYF. For the CDR3, the DNA is TGTGCCCGGGACAGGGGAACTCCGAGCTCCTACGAGCAGTACTTC.

This clone was counted a few times. The chain combines TRBV4-2 with TRBJ2-3; D gene unclear. The CDR3 is 12 residues long. V dropped 0 bases and J dropped 5 bases, with 3 bases sitting between them. CDR1 is LGHNA, CDR2 YNFKEQ, per germline. CDR3 sequence: CASSQDLDTQYF. CDR3 nucleotides: TGTGCCAGCAGCCAAGATCTAGATACGCAGTATTTT.

J is TRBJ2-7 and V is TRBV18, with D hard to call. Germline V CDR1 and CDR2: KGHSH, LQKENI. V was pared by 6 bases and J by 2 bases, with 14 bases between. This CDR3 is built from 14 residues. CDR3 in DNA: TGTGCCAGCTCCCCGTCCTCCCCCCCCTACGAGCAGTACTTC. This codes for CASSPSSPPYEQYF.

This clone was picked up many times. The chain recombines TRBV28 with TRBJ1-1; D ambiguous. Germline V gene data show CDR1 as MDHEN and CDR2 as SYDVKM. V was trimmed by 2 bases and J by 3 bases, leaving 10 bases between them. This CDR3 has 14 residues. This CDR3 reads CASSLEKIYTEAFF. The CDR3 nucleotides read TGTGCCAGCAGTTTAGAGAAGATTTACACTGAAGCTTTCTTT.